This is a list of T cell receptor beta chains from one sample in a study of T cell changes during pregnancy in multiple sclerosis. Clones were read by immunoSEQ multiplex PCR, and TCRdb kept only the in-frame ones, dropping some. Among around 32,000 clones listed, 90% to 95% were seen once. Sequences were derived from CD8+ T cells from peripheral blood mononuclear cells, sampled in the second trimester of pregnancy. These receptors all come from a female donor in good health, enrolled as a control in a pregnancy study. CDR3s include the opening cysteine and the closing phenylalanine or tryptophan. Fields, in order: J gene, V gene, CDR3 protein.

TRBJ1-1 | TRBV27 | CASSFGTGSDTEAFF
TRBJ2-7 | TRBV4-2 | CASSQEGGTVSYEQYF
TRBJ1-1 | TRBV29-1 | CSVFPSGGQDTEAFF
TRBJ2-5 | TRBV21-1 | CASSKALFETSGGAKFETQYF
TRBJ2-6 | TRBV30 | CAWSGSSGANVLTF
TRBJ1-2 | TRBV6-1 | CASIVEDSGVNGYTF
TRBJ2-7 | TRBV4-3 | CASSQDGQGAYEQYF
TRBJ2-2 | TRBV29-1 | CSLVTGSGELFF
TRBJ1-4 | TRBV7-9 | CASSNPLGQGVEKLFF
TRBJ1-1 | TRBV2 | CASSDTGNEAFF
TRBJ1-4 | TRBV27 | CASSSGGAKKLFF
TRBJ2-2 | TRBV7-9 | CASSAASGGPGTGELFF
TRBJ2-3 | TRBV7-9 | CASSADSTSTDTQYF
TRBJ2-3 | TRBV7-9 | CASSLIGLAGIKDTQYF
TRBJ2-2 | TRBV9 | CASSGDSPNTGELFF
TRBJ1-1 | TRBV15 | CATSTRTNTEAFF
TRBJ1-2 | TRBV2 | CASSGPTTLF
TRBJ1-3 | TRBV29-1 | CSVEGQGPGNTIYF
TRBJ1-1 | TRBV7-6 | CASSLGVTGGRGTEAFF
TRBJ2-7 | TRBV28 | CASCWSRSSYEQYF
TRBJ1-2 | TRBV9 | CASSVGTVGYTF
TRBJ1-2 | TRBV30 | CAWSVPDGYTF
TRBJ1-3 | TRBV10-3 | CAISEPTRLAGRRSSGNTIYF
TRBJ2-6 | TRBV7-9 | CASSPTDRGPNVLTF
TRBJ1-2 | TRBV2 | CASSEGRSNYGYTF
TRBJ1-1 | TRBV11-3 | CASSLFDRATEAFF
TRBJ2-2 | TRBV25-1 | CASQEQGGNTGELFF
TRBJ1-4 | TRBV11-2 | CASTAGTGDEKLFF
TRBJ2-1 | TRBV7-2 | CASLPGTSVPYNEQFF
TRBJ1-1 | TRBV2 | CASSEDLGTGIPMNTEAFF
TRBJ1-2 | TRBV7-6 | CASSLELGGFGYTF
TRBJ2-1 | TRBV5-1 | CASSQQTSGGFYNEQFF
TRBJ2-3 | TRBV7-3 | CASSPGLTSPDTQYF
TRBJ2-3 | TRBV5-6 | CASSLKRTSTDTQYF
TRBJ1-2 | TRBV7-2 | CASSLGQVLYGYTF
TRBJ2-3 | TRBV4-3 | CASSQDRRGGPGDTQYF
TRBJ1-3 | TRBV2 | CASSRDSGNTIYF
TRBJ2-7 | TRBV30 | CAWHRGQGAYEQYF
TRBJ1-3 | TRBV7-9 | CASSLNRDSGNTIYF
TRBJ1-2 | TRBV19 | CASSIRRGALPIVYGYTF
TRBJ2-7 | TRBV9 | CASSVQGDGYEQYF
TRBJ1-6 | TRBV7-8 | CASSLDSPDLHF
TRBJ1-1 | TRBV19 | CASSITGVEAFF
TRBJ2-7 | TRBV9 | CASSVGLAHVGIYEQYF
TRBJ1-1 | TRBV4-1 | CASSQALGNSEAFF
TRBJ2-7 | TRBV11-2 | CASSFGTSYEQYF
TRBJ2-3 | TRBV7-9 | CASSFSERGTDTQYF
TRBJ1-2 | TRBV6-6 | CASSQGTGAGYTF
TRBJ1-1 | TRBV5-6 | CASSFGDRYTEAFF
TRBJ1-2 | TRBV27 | CASTSLGQGLFLVYGYTF
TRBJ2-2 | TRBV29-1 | CSVIASNTGELFF
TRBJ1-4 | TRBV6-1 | CASLGQDGNEKLFF
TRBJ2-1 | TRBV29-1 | CSVARGRLNNEQFF